The 25 T cell receptor beta chains below were found in one sample sequenced in a study of blood T cell repertoires in COVID-19. Sequencing was performed with immunoSEQ multiplex PCR; in TCRdb, only in-frame clones are kept and a portion is missing. The sample holds approximately 310,000 clones, more than 70% seen once. What was sequenced was peripheral blood. The receptors here all came from a woman in her 50s who had recovered from COVID-19.

This chain connects TRBV4-2 to TRBJ2-7, with TRBD1 identical over 8 bases. The J segment lost 3 bases and the V segment lost 1 base, leaving 8 bases of the junction unmatched. This CDR3 comprises 16 residues. Germline assignment: CDR1 LGHNA and CDR2 YNFKEQ. CDR3 in DNA: TGTGCCAGCAGCCAAGCGTTTGATGACAGGGGCTACGAGCAGTACTTC. Translating gives CASSQAFDDRGYEQYF.

The rearrangement links TRBV7-3 to TRBJ2-1, with D perhaps matching TRBD2 (6 bases). Germline CDR1 is SGHTA and CDR2 is FQGTGA. Trimming pared 5 bases from V and 8 bases from J, leaving 16 bases between. The CDR3 has 14 amino acids. The CDR3 region is CASSLNPSGDEQFF. CDR3 in DNA: TGTGCCAGCAGCCTCAACCCCTCGGGGGATGAGCAGTTCTTC.

This clone appeared once. The chain is built from TRBV5-1 and TRBJ2-5; 8 bases fit TRBD2. This CDR3 is built from 13 residues. J was trimmed by 5 bases and V by 2 bases; bases with no gene match: 2. Germline CDR1 is SGHRS and CDR2 is YFSETQ. CDR3 sequence reads: CASSFGGRETQYF. CDR3 nucleotide sequence: TGCGCCAGCAGCTTCGGCGGGAGGGAGACCCAGTACTTC.

The DNA for the CDR3 is TGCGCCAGCAGCCATGGACAGGGGGCAGATACGCAGTATTTT. It specifies CASSHGQGADTQYF. V usage is TRBV5-1 and J usage is TRBJ2-3; 10 bases fit TRBD1. The CDR3 is 14 residues long. Germline CDR1 reads SGHRS; CDR2 reads YFSETQ. J was trimmed by 4 bases and V by 4 bases; bases with no gene match: 3.

The chain employs TRBV6-6 and TRBJ2-7; a weak D match, TRBD1 (6 bases). CDR3 length: 15 residues. The V gene's germline CDR1 is MNHNY and CDR2 SVGAGI (reference sequence). V was trimmed by 8 bases and J by 3 bases, leaving 20 bases between them. CDR3 in DNA: TGTGCCAGCGGGCGGACAGCCTTTTCTAACTACGAGCAGTACTTC. Its translation: CASGRTAFSNYEQYF.

The rearrangement links TRBV6-6 to TRBJ2-3; TRBD2 is a possible D gene (6 bases). Trimming removed 2 bases from V and 4 bases from J, with 16 bases in between. CDR1 is MNHNY and CDR2 is SVGAGI in the germline V gene (reference sequence). CDR3 length equals 16 residues. CDR3 residues: CASSYGGLGGSDTQYF. The CDR3 DNA is TGTGCCAGCAGTTACGGAGGACTCGGAGGGTCAGATACGCAGTATTTT.

The J gene is TRBJ2-1, the V gene TRBV3-1 (or the pseudogene TRBV3-2); the match to TRBD2 covers 9 bases. V dropped 6 bases and J dropped 4; count of bases not matched to a gene: 13. This CDR3 region has 17 residues. Germline assignment: CDR1 LGHDT and CDR2 YNNKEL (reference sequence). CDR3 residues: CASSSGLAAPSYNEQFF. Here the CDR3 DNA reads TGTGCCAGCAGTTCGGGACTAGCAGCGCCTTCTTACAATGAGCAGTTCTTC.

The count of this clone is one. V gene TRBV7-5 combines with J gene TRBJ2-3; no DNA check was done on the table's D call, TRBD1. TRBV7-5 is noted as a pseudogene. The CDR3 extends over 19 amino acids. The CDR3 sequence: CARSLLPASGTGGMDTQYF. CDR3 bases: TGTGCCAGAAGCTTACTGCCTGCGAGCGGGACAGGGGGCATGGATACGCAGTATTTT.

This clone was found many times. This chain joins TRBV15 and TRBJ1-1, with D perhaps matching TRBD1 (6 bases). Trimming shortened V by 4 bases and J by 0 bases, and 15 bases separated the two germline ends. This CDR3 is 16 amino acids long. CDR1 and CDR2 from the germline V gene are LNHNV and YYDKDF (reference sequence). The CDR3 is CATSIPSQGVNTEAFF. The CDR3 nucleotides are TGTGCCACCAGCATCCCTTCACAGGGAGTGAACACTGAAGCTTTCTTT.

This clone was detected only a few times. The rearrangement joins TRBV7-3 to TRBJ2-1, with a tentative D call TRBD1 (5 bases). The germline V gene encodes CDR1 SGHTA and CDR2 FQGTGA. V lost 5 bases and J 8 bases, leaving 19 bases between the germline ends. CDR3 length equals 15 residues. The CDR3 is CASSRPRDGVDEQFF. DNA of the CDR3: TGTGCCAGCAGCCGACCCAGGGATGGTGTAGATGAGCAGTTCTTC.

This sequence joins TRBV18 and TRBJ2-7; TRBD1 is a possible D gene (6 bases). Trimming shortened V by 1 base and J by 5 bases, and 15 bases separated the two germline ends. This CDR3 comprises 15 residues. The germline V gene has CDR1 KGHSH and CDR2 LQKENI. DNA of the CDR3: TGTGCCAGCTCACCACAGTTACAGGGCGGTAACGAGCAGTACTTC. Amino acid sequence: CASSPQLQGGNEQYF.

This clone showed up just once. The rearrangement joins TRBV19 to TRBJ2-1; D is unresolved. CDR3 length equals 15 residues. Looked up from germline, CDR1 is LNHDA and CDR2 is SQIVND (reference sequence). V dropped 7 bases and J dropped 0 bases, with 13 bases sitting between them. The CDR3 region has the DNA TGTGCCAGTAACCCAACCGGGTCCTCCTACAATGAGCAGTTCTTC. This encodes CASNPTGSSYNEQFF.

The V and J genes are TRBV9 and TRBJ1-2; D possibly corresponds to TRBD1 (6 bases). Per germline, CDR1 SGDLS and CDR2 YYNGEE. Trimming shortened V by 0 bases and J by 5 bases, and 23 bases separated the two germline ends. CDR3 size: 18 residues. The CDR3 nucleotides are TGTGCCAGCAGCGTAGATGTCAGGGGTCGACCAAAGCCTTATGGCTACACCTTC. It encodes CASSVDVRGRPKPYGYTF.

This chain's CDR3 is CASSRRGAESPLHF. CDR3 sequence (DNA): TGTGCCAGCAGCCGTCGGGGGGCGGAATCACCCCTCCACTTT. The chain couples TRBV7-2 to TRBJ1-6; possibly TRBD1 for D (6 bases). The germline V and J ends were trimmed by 5 bases and 10 bases, with 15 bases remaining between them. Germline V gene data show CDR1 as SGHTA and CDR2 as FQGNSA. This CDR3 is 14 amino acids long.

The chain carries TRBV5-6 and TRBJ2-5; possibly TRBD2 for D (6 bases). The CDR3 loop spans 14 amino acids. Germline CDR1 SGHDT, CDR2 YYEEEE. Trimming left V 1 base short and J 4 bases short, with 11 bases between. The CDR3 DNA follows: TGTGCCAGCAGCTTGATGGGGGGTATAGAGACCCAGTACTTC. Amino acid sequence: CASSLMGGIETQYF.

This rearrangement joins TRBV28 to TRBJ2-4; 7 bases are a match to TRBD1. The junction had 3 bases not matched to a gene; V was cut back by 6 bases and J by 1 base. CDR3 length: 14 amino acids. The germline V gene has CDR1 MDHEN and CDR2 SYDVKM. The CDR3 protein is CASRDRDAKNIQYF. CDR3 coding DNA: TGTGCCAGCAGAGACAGGGACGCCAAAAACATTCAGTACTTC.

CDR3 nucleotides: TGTGCCAGCAGAGAGACTACGACAGGTTACGAGCAGTACTTC. Residues: CASRETTTGYEQYF. The V call is TRBV5-4, the J call TRBJ2-7; perhaps TRBD1 as D (6 bases). The CDR3 sequence is 14 residues long. Germline CDR1 reads SGHNT; CDR2 reads YYREEE (reference sequence). Trimming took off 5 bases at V and 4 bases at J, with 16 bases between the two ends.

The chain employs TRBV4-1 and TRBJ2-5; 9 bases are shared with TRBD2. The germline V gene has CDR1 MGHRA and CDR2 YSYEKL. The CDR3 covers 16 residues. The V segment lost 1 base and the J segment 5 bases; nucleotides outside the gene matches: 8. Here the CDR3 DNA reads TGCGCCAGCAGCCAAGTGCCAGCGGGGGGCTGGGAGACCCAGTACTTC. It yields the protein CASSQVPAGGWETQYF.

The chain is built from TRBV7-6 and TRBJ2-2; D is ambiguous. V lost 11 bases to trimming and J lost 5 bases, with 3 bases between them. Germline CDR1 reads SGHVS; CDR2 reads FNYEAQ. CDR3 length: 9 amino acids. The CDR3 loop reads CALTGELFF. CDR3 sequence (DNA): TGTGCCCTGACCGGGGAGCTGTTTTTT.

This chain uses TRBV7-8 with TRBJ2-7; no clear D gene. The CDR3 runs to 12 residues. The germline V and J ends were trimmed by 5 bases and 3 bases, with 8 bases remaining between them. From germline, CDR1 is SGHVS and CDR2 FQNEAQ. The CDR3 is CASSQTNYEQYF. CDR3 bases: TGTGCCAGCAGCCAAACAAACTACGAGCAGTACTTC.

The genes are TRBV28 and TRBJ2-4; 9 nucleotides align to TRBD1. CDR3 length: 12 residues. The junction had 6 bases not matched to a gene; V was cut back by 11 bases and J by 7 bases. Germline-derived CDR1 and CDR2 are MDHEN and SYDVKM. CDR3 amino acids: CAAGDRVNIQYF. The DNA for the CDR3 is TGTGCCGCCGGGGACAGGGTTAACATTCAGTACTTC.

V and J are TRBV19 and TRBJ1-5, with 10 bases identical to TRBD1. The V gene's germline CDR1 is LNHDA and CDR2 SQIVND (reference sequence). The CDR3 contains 16 residues. J lost 2 bases, V lost 8 bases, and 9 bases had no gene match. The CDR3 DNA is TGTGCCAGTCGCCGCTCCGGGACAGGGGGCAATCAGCCCCAGCATTTT. This sequence encodes CASRRSGTGGNQPQHF.

The rearrangement uses TRBV4-3 and TRBJ2-7, with 14 bases identical to TRBD2. This CDR3 contains 16 residues. Germline V lookup: CDR1 LGHNA, CDR2 YSLEER. The trim removed 4 bases at V and 1 base at J, leaving 3 bases unmatched. The CDR3 loop is CASSRGLAGGSYEQYF. CDR3 DNA sequence: TGCGCCAGCAGCCGAGGACTAGCGGGAGGTTCCTACGAGCAGTACTTC.

This chain connects TRBV28 to TRBJ2-7; 14 bases are shared with TRBD2. This CDR3 is built from 14 residues. Per germline, CDR1 MDHEN and CDR2 SYDVKM. The ends lost 7 bases at V and 6 bases at J; junction bases unmatched: 5. CDR3 protein: CASKGLAGEPEQYF. CDR3 in DNA: TGTGCCAGCAAGGGACTAGCGGGAGAGCCCGAGCAGTACTTC.

The chain employs TRBV18 and TRBJ1-4; D call uncertain. From germline, CDR1 is KGHSH and CDR2 LQKENI. The CDR3 length is 15 residues. Trimming left V 1 base short and J 8 bases short, with 14 bases between. In DNA, the CDR3 is TGTGCCAGCTCACCACGGCGGGCCAGTGGGGAAAAACTGTTTTTT. This sequence encodes CASSPRRASGEKLFF.